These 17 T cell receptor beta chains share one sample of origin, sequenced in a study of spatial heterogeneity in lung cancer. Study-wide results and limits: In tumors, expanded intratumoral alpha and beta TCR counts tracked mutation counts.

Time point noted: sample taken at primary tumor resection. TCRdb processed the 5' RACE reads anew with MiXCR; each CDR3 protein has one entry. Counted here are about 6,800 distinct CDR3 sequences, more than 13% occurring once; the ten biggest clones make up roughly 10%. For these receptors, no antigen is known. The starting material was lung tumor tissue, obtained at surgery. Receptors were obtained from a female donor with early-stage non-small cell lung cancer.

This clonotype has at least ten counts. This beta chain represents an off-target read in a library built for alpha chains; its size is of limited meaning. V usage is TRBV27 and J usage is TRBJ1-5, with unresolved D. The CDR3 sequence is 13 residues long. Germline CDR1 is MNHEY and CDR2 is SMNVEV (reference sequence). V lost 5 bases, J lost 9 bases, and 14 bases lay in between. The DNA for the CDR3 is TGTGCCAGCAGTGAAAGGAACGGGATGCCCCAGCATTTT. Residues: CASSERNGMPQHF.

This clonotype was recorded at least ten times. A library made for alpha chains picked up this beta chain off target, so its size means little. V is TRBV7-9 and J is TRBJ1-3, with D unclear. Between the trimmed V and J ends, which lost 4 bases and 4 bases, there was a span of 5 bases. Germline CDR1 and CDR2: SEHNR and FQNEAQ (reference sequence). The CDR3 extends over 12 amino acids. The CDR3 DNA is TGTGCCAGCAGCTCCACAGGAAACACCATATATTTT. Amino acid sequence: CASSSTGNTIYF.

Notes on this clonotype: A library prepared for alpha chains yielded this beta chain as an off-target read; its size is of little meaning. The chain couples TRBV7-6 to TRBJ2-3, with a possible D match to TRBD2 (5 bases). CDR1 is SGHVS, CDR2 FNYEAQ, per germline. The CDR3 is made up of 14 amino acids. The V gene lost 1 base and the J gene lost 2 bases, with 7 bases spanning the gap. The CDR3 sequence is CASSLVRDTDTQYF. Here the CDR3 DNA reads TGTGCCAGCAGCTTAGTACGGGACACAGATACGCAGTATTTT. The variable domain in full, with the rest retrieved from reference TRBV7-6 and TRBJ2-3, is GAGVSQSPRYKVTKRGQDVALRCDPISGHVSLYWYRQALGQGPEFLTYFNYEAQQDKSGLPNDRFSAERPEGSISTLTIQRTEQRDSAMYRCASSLVRDTDTQYFGPGTRLTVL.

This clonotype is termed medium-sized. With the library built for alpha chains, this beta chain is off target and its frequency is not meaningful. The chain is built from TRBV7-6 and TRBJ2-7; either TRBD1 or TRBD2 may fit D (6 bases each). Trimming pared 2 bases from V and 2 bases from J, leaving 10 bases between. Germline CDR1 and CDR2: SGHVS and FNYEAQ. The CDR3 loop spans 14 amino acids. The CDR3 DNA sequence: TGTGCCAGCAGCTTATTGGGGGGCGCCTACGAGCAGTACTTC. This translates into CASSLLGGAYEQYF.

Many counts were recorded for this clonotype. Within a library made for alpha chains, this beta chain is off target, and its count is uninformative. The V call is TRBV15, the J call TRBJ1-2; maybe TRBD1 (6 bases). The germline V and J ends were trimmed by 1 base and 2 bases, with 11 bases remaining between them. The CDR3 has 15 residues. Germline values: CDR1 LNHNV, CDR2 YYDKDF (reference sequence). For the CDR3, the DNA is TGTGCCACCAGCAGAGGACAGGACCGGAACTATGGCTACACCTTC. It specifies CATSRGQDRNYGYTF.

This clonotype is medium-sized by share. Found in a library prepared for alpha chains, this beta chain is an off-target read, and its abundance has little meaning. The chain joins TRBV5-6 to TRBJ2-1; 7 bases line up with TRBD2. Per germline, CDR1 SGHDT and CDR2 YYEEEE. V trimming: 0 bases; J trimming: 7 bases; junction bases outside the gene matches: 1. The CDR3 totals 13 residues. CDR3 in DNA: TGTGCCAGCAGCTTGGCCGGGGGGAATGAGCAGTTCTTC. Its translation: CASSLAGGNEQFF.

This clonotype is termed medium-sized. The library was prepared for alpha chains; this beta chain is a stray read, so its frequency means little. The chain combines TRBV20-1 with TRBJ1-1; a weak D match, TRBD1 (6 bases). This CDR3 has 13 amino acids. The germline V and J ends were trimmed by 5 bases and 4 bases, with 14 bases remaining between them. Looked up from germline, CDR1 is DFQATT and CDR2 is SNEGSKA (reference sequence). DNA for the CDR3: TGCAGTGCTCCCCGCAGGGGCGGCACTGAAGCTTTCTTT. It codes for CSAPRRGGTEAFF.

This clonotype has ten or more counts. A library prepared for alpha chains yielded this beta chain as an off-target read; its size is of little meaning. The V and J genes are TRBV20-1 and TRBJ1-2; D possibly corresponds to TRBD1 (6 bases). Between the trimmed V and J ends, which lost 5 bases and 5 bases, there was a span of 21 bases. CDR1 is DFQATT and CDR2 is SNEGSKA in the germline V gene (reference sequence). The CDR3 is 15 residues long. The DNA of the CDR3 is TGCAGTGCTTCCCTTTACAGGGAGGCTTGGTATGGCTACACCTTC. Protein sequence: CSASLYREAWYGYTF.

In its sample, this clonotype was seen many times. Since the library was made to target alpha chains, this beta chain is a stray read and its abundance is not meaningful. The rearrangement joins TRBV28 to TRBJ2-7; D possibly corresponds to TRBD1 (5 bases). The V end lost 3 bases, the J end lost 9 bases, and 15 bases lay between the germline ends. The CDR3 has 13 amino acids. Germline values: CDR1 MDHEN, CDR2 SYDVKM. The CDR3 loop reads CASSFDLGHTQYF. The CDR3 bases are TGTGCCAGCAGTTTTGACTTGGGGCACACGCAGTACTTC.

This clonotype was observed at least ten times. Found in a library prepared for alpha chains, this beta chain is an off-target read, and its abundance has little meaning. The CDR3 region is CSASAQRGLVDTQYF. For the CDR3, the DNA is TGCAGTGCTAGTGCCCAGCGGGGGCTTGTTGATACGCAGTATTTT. The V and J genes are TRBV20-1 and TRBJ2-3; 8 bases are a match to TRBD2. V shed 3 bases, J shed 6 bases, and the junction held 11 bases outside the gene matches. The CDR3 covers 15 residues. Germline CDR1 and CDR2: DFQATT and SNEGSKA (reference sequence).

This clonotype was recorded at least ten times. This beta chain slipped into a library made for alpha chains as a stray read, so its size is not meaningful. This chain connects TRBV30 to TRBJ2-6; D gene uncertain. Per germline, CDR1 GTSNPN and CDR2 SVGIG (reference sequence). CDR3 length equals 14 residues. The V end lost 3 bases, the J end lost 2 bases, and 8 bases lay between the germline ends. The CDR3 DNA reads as TGTGCCTGGAGCATAAACCCTGGGGCCAACGTCCTGACTTTC. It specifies CAWSINPGANVLTF.

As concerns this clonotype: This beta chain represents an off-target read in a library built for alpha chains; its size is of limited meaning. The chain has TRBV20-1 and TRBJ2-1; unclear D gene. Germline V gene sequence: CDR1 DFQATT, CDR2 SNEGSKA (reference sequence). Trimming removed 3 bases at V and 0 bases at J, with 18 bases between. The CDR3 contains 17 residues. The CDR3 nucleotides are TGCAGTGCTAGGCCTGTTGCCCGGTGGAGCTCCTACAATGAGCAGTTCTTC. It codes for CSARPVARWSSYNEQFF.

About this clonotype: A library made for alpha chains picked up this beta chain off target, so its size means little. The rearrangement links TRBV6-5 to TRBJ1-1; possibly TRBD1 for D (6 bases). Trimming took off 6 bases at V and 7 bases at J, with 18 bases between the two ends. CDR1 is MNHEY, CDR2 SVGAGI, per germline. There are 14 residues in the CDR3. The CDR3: CASSLGQRHFEAFF. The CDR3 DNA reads TGTGCCAGCAGCCTAGGACAGAGACATTTTGAAGCTTTCTTT.

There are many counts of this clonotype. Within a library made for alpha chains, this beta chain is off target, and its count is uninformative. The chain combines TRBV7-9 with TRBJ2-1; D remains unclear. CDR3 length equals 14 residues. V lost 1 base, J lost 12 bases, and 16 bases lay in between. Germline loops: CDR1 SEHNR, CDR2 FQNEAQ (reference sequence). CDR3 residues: CASSLERLAKRQFF. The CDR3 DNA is TGTGCCAGCAGCTTAGAGAGGTTGGCTAAACGGCAGTTCTTC.

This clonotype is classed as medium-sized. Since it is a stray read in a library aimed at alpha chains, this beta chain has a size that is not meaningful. The CDR3 bases are TGTGCCAGCAGCGTAGGGCGGGAGCAGTTCTTC. Its translation: CASSVGREQFF. The genes are TRBV6-2 or TRBV6-3 and TRBJ2-1; D gene unclear. The V end lost 6 bases, the J end lost 10 bases, and 10 bases lay between the germline ends. This CDR3 comprises 11 residues. CDR1 and CDR2 from the germline V gene are MNHEY and SVGEGT.

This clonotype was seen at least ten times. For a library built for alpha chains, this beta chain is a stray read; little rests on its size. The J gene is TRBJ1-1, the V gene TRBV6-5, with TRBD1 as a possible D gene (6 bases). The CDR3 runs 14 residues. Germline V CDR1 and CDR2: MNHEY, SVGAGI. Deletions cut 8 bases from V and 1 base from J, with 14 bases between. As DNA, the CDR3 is TGTGCCAGCGGGGGCTCGATTCGGAACACTGAAGCTTTCTTT. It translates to CASGGSIRNTEAFF.

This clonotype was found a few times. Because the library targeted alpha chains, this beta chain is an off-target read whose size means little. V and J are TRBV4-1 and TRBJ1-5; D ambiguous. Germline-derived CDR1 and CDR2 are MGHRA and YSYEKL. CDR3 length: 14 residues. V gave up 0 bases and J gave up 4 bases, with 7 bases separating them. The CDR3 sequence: CASSQEEGNQPQHF. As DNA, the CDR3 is TGCGCCAGCAGCCAAGAGGAAGGGAATCAGCCCCAGCATTTT.